The rows below give T cell receptor beta chains drawn from one sample of a study of T-cell memory formation after mild COVID-19. Each CDR3 protein is one row after TCRdb ran MiXCR on the 5' RACE reads. This sample has around 250,000 distinct CDR3 sequences, with roughly 17% found just once. The sample was PBMCs or a T cell subset sorted from them (not recorded which). All receptors come from a man between 18 and 29 years old who had mild COVID-19 (a few samples of this study predate the infection). Cell type and time point are not known. Each CDR3 is given with its conserved first and last residue. Each record gives: clone size, V gene, D gene, J gene, CDR3 protein, CDR3 DNA. D genes are given only for firm matches. A clone size is listed for some rows: how often the clone was seen (once, few, many), or a class if it is expanded.

-	TRBV20-1	-	TRBJ2-3	CSATYPRGLSTDTQYF	TGCAGTGCAACCTACCCCAGGGGCCTTAGCACAGATACGCAGTATTTT
-	TRBV10-3	TRBD2	TRBJ2-3	CAIRSPSGGAADTQYF	TGTGCCATCAGATCACCTAGCGGGGGGGCCGCAGATACGCAGTATTTT
few	TRBV6-4	TRBD2	TRBJ2-1	CASSGTSGVSYNEQFF	TGTGCCAGCAGTGGGACTAGCGGGGTTTCCTACAATGAGCAGTTCTTC
-	TRBV5-1	-	TRBJ2-3	CASSLSAPHDTQYF	TGCGCCAGCAGCTTGTCGGCTCCCCATGATACGCAGTATTTT
many	TRBV12-3/TRBV12-4	-	TRBJ2-4	CASKLRGSVDIQYF	TGTGCCAGCAAATTAAGGGGGTCTGTTGACATTCAGTACTTC
-	TRBV12-3/TRBV12-4	TRBD1	TRBJ1-1	CASNGDSRLTFF	TGTGCCAGCAACGGGGACAGCCGCCTAACTTTCTTT
few	TRBV6-5	-	TRBJ1-5	CASSWTDQQWQPQHF	TGTGCCAGCAGCTGGACAGACCAGCAATGGCAGCCCCAGCATTTT
-	TRBV20-1	-	TRBJ1-5	CSARVRGNQPQHF	TGCAGTGCTAGGGTCAGGGGCAATCAGCCCCAGCATTTT
-	TRBV5-1	TRBD2	TRBJ2-5	CASSLTGGPGETQYF	TGCGCCAGCAGCTTGACGGGGGGGCCGGGAGAGACCCAGTACTTC
-	TRBV19	TRBD1	TRBJ1-2	CASSRQQGNYGYTF	TGTGCCAGTAGTCGTCAACAGGGGAACTATGGCTACACCTTC
few	TRBV2	-	TRBJ1-1	CASSERQSTEAFF	TGTGCCAGCAGTGAAAGGCAGTCAACCGAAGCTTTCTTT
-	TRBV6-5	-	TRBJ2-3	CASSLRDPDTQYF	TGTGCCAGCAGCCTCAGGGACCCAGATACGCAGTATTTT
-	TRBV2	TRBD1	TRBJ1-2	CASKGQGTPNYGYTF	TGTGCCAGCAAGGGACAGGGAACACCTAACTATGGCTACACCTTC